These 5 T cell receptor delta chains were sequenced from one sample in a study of gamma-delta chains in newborns, infants, children. TCRdb applied CATT to the reads for clone calling. The sample holds 4,400 or so delta-chain clones; under 40% are singletons and the top ten take about 15%. Sequenced input: blood. All receptors come from a child who received the measles vaccine.

Worth noting for this clone: This likely stems from a read error, as it lies one base from a far larger clone. The J gene is TRDJ1, the V gene TRDV1; 9 nucleotides line up with TRDD3. Trimming at V came to 5 bases and at J to 0 bases, leaving 25 bases not matched to a gene. This CDR3 is 22 amino acids long. Germline V gene data show CDR1 as TSWWSYY and CDR2 as QGS. CDR3 amino acids: CALGPPSYWGTLPKIYTDKLIF. The CDR3 nucleotides read TGTGCTCTTGGGCCCCCTTCTTACTGGGGGACTCTACCTAAGATTTACACCGATAAACTCATCTTT.

V is TRDV2 and J is TRDJ3, with 13 bases aligning to TRDD3. This CDR3 has 19 residues. Trimming removed 3 bases from V and 3 bases from J; junction bases left unmatched: 7. The germline gives CDR1 GEAIGNYY, CDR2 EKD. The CDR3 DNA reads TGTGCCTGTGACCCAATACTGGGGGATACGCGCTGGGACACCCGACAGATGTTTTTC. Protein: CACDPILGDTRWDTRQMFF.

By sample share, this clone is medium-sized (0.01 to 0.1%). The chain carries TRDV1 and TRDJ1; tentatively, D is TRDD3 (5 bases). The V end was cut by 2 bases, the J end by 0 bases, with 22 bases between. The CDR3 is 19 amino acids. Germline lookup yields CDR1 TSWWSYY and CDR2 QGS. The CDR3 region is CALGETPIPHGMYTDKLIF. In DNA, the CDR3 is TGTGCTCTTGGGGAAACCCCTATCCCACACGGGATGTACACCGATAAACTCATCTTT.

The table lists this clone with a few counts. The J gene is TRDJ1, the V gene TRAV29/DV5; 8 bases align to TRDD2. Germline V CDR1 and CDR2: NSMFDY, ISSIKDK. This CDR3 is built from 15 residues. V shed 0 bases, J shed 0 bases, and the junction held 4 bases outside the gene matches. The CDR3 DNA reads TGTGCAGCAAGCGCTTCCTACTCGTACACCGATAAACTCATCTTT. Protein: CAASASYSYTDKLIF.

The chain joins TRDV2 to TRDJ1; the match to TRDD3 covers 9 bases. CDR3 size: 17 residues. Per the germline V gene, CDR1 is GEAIGNYY and CDR2 is EKD. V lost 3 bases, J lost 1 base, and 11 bases stayed unmatched. CDR3 bases: TGTGCCTGTGACCTGGGGGATTCCTACCCCGGCACCGATAAACTCATCTTT. Its protein product is CACDLGDSYPGTDKLIF.